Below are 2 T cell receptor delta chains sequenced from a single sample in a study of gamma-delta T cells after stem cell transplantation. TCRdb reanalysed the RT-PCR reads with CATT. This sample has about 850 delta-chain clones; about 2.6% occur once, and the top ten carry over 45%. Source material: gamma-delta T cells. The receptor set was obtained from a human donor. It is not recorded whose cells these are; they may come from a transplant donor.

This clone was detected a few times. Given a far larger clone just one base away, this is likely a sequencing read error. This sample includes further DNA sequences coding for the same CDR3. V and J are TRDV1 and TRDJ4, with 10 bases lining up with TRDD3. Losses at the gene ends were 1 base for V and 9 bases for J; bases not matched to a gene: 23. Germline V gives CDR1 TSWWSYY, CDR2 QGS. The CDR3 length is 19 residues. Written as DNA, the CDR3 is TGTGCTCTTGGGGAACGGTTCTGGTGGGGGATACCAGTAACCGGGCAGTTGATCTTT. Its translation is CALGERFWWGIPVTGQLIF.

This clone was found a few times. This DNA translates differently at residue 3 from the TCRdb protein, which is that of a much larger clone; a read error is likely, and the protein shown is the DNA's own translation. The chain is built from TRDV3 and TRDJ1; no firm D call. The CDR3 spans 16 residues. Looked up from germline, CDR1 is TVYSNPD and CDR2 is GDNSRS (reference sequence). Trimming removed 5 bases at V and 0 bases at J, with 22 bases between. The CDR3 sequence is CAVTKRGRRYTDKLIF. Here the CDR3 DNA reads TGTGCCGTTACAAAGAGGGGCCGACGATACACCGATAAACTCATCTTT.